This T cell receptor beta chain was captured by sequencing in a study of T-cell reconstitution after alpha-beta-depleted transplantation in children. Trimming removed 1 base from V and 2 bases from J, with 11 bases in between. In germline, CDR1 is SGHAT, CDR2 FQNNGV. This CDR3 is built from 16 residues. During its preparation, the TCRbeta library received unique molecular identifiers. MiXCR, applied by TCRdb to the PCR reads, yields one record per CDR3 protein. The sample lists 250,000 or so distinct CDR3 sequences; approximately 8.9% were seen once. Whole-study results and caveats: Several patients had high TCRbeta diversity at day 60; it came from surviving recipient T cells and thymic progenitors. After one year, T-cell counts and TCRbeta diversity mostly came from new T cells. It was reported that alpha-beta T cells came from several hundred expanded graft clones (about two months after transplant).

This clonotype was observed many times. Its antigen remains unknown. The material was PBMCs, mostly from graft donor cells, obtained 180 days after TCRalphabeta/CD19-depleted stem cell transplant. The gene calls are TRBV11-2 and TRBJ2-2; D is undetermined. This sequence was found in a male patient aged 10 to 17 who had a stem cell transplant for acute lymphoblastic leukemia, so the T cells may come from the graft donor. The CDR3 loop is CASSLGYSPNTGELFF. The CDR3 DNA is TGTGCCAGCAGCTTAGGTTACAGCCCTAACACCGGGGAGCTGTTTTTT.